This paragraph covers one TCR beta chain sequence. Its antigen is still unknown. This sample was included in a study of CD8 T cells in ankylosing spondylitis. Study-level points and caveats: Enrichment of disease-linked clones was reportedly significant in matched ankylosing spondylitis synovial fluid.

TCRdb recomputed calls from the 5' RACE reads with MiXCR, one row per CDR3 protein. The sample records fewer than 130,000 distinct CDR3 sequences, less than 25% being singletons. The receptor's source is a male donor with ankylosing spondylitis. The sequencing sample was made of synovial fluid, either unsorted or a sorted T cell fraction (not recorded which).

As DNA, the CDR3 is TGTGCCAGCAGCTTAGTCGGGGACAGAACAGATACGCAGTATTTT. Translated, it gives CASSLVGDRTDTQYF. The chain has TRBV7-2 and TRBJ2-3, with 7 positions matching TRBD1. Germline V gene lookup returns CDR1 SGHTA and CDR2 FQGNSA. The CDR3 runs 15 residues. The junction had 4 bases not matched to a gene; V was cut back by 1 base and J by 3 bases.